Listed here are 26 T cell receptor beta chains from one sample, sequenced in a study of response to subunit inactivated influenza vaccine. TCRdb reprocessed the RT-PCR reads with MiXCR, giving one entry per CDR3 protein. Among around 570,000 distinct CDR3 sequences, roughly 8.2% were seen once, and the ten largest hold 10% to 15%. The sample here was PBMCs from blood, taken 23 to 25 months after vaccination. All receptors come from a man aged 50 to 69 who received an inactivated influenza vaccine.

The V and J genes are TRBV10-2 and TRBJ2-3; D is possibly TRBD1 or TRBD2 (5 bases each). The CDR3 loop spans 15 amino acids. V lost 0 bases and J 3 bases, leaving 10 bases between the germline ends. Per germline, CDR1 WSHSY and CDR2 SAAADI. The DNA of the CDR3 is TGCGCCAGCAGTGAGTCGGGGACGTTAACAGATACGCAGTATTTT. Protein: CASSESGTLTDTQYF.

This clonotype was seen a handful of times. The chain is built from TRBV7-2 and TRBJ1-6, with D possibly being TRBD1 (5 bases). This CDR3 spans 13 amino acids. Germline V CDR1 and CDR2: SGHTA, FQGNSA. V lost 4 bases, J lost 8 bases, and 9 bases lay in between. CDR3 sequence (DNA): TGTGCCAGCAGCTCTGGGACCTATTCACCCCTCCACTTT. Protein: CASSSGTYSPLHF.

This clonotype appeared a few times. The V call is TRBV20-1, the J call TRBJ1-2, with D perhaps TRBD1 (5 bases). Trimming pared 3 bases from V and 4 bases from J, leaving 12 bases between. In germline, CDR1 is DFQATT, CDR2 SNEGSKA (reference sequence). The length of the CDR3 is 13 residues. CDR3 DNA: TGCAGTGCTAGGGGGGACCGTACCTATGGCTACACCTTC. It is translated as CSARGDRTYGYTF.

CDR3 nucleotide sequence: TGTGCCAGCAGTTGGGATGGCAATCAGCCCCAGCATTTT. This sequence encodes CASSWDGNQPQHF. The J gene is TRBJ1-5, the V gene TRBV12-3 or TRBV12-4; D uncertain. The CDR3 contains 13 residues. V dropped 4 bases and J dropped 2 bases, with 6 bases sitting between them.

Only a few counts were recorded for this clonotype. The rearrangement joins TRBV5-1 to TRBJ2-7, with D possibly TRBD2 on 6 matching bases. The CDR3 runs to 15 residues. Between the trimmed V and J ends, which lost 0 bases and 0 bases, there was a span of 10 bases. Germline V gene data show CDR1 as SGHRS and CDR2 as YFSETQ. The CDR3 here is CASSLGLGYSYEQYF. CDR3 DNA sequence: TGCGCCAGCAGCTTGGGACTAGGTTACTCCTACGAGCAGTACTTC.

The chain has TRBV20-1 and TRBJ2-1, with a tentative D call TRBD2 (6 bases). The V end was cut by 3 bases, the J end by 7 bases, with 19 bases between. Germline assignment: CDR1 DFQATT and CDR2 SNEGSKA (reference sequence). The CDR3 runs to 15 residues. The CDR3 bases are TGCAGTGCTAGGGCCTCGGGAGCGCGACGGAATGAGCAGTTCTTC. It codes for CSARASGARRNEQFF.

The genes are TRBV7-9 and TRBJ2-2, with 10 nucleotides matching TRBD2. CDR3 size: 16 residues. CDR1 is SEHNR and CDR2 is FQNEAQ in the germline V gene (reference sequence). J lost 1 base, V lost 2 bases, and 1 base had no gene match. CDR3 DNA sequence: TGTGCCAGCAGCTTACGACTAGCGGGGAACACCGGGGAGCTGTTTTTT. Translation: CASSLRLAGNTGELFF.

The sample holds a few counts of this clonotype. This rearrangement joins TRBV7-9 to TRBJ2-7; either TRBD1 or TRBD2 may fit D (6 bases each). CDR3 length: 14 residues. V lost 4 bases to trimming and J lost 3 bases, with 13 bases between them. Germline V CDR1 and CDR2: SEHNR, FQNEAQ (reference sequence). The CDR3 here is CASSSRGTIYEQYF. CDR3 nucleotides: TGTGCCAGCAGCTCTCGGGGGACAATCTACGAGCAGTACTTC.

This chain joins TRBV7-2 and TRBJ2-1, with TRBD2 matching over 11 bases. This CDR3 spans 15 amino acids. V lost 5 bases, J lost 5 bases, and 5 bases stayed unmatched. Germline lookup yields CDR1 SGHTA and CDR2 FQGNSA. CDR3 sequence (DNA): TGTGCCAGCAGCCTTAGCGGGGGGGCACACAATGAGCAGTTCTTC. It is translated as CASSLSGGAHNEQFF.

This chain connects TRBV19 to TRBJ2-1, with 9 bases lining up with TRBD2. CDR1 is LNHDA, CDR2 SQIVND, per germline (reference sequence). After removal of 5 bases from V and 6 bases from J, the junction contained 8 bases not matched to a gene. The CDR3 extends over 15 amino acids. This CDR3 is CASSFGGTSFNEQFF. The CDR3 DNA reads TGTGCCAGTAGTTTCGGCGGGACTAGCTTCAATGAGCAGTTCTTC.

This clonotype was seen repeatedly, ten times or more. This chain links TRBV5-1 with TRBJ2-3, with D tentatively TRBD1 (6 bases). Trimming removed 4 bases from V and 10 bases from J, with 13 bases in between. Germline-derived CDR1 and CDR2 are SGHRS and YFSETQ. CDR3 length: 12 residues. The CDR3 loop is CASSIRGEAQYF. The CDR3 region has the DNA TGCGCCAGCAGCATCAGGGGAGAGGCGCAGTATTTT. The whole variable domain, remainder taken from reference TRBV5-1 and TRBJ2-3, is KAGVTQTPRYLIKTRGQQVTLSCSPISGHRSVSWYQQTPGQGLQFLFEYFSETQRNKGNFPGRFSGRQFSNSRSEMNVSTLELGDSALYLCASSIRGEAQYFGPGTRLTVL.

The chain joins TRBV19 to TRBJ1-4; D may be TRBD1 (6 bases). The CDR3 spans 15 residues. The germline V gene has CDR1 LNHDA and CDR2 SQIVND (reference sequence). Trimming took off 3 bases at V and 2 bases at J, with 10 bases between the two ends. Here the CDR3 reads CASSIRTATNEKLFF. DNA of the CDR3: TGTGCCAGTAGTATCAGGACAGCGACTAATGAAAAACTGTTTTTT.

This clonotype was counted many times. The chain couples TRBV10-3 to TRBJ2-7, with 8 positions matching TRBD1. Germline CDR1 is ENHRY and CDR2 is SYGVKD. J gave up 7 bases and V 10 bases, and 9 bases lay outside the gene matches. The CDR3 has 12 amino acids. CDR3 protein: CASTGTGGEQYF. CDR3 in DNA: TGTGCCAGCACCGGGACAGGCGGGGAGCAGTACTTC.

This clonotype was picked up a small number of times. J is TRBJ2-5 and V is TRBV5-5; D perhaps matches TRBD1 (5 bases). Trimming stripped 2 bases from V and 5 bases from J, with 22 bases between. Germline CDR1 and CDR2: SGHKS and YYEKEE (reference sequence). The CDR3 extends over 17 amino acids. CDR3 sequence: CASSFDIQGGNWETQYF. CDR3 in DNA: TGTGCCAGCAGCTTCGATATTCAGGGTGGGAATTGGGAGACCCAGTACTTC.

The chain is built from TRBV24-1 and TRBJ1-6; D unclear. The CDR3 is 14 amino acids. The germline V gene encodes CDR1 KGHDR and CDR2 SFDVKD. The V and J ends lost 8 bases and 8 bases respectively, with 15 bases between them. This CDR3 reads CATKSRRNHSPLHF. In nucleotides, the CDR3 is TGTGCCACCAAGTCTCGCAGAAATCATTCACCCCTCCACTTT.

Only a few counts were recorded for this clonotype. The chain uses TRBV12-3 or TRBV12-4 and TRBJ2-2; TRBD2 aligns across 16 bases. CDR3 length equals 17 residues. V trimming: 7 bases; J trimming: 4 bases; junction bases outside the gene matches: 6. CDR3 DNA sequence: TGTGCCAGCACGGGACTAGCGGGAGGGCCCCTCACCGGGGAGCTGTTTTTT. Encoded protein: CASTGLAGGPLTGELFF.

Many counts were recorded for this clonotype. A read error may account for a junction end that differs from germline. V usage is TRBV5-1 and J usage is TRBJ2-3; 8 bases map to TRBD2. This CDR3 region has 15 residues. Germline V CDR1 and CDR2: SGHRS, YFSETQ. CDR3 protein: CASSLASGSTDTQYF. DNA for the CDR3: TGTGCCAGCAGCTTGGCTAGCGGGAGCACAGATACGCAGTATTTT. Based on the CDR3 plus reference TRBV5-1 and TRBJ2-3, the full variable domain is KAGVTQTPRYLIKTRGQQVTLSCSPISGHRSVSWYQQTPGQGLQFLFEYFSETQRNKGNFPGRFSGRQFSNSRSEMNVSTLELGDSALYLCASSLASGSTDTQYFGPGTRLTVL.

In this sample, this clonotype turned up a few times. CDR3 region: CASSWTSGGASYNEQFF. CDR3 coding DNA: TGTGCCAGCAGCTGGACTAGCGGGGGGGCCTCCTACAATGAGCAGTTCTTC. This rearrangement joins TRBV11-2 to TRBJ2-1; 15 bases match TRBD2. The length of the CDR3 is 17 residues. Trimming cost V 4 bases and J 0 bases; bases outside gene matches: 1. Germline assignment: CDR1 SGHAT and CDR2 FQNNGV.

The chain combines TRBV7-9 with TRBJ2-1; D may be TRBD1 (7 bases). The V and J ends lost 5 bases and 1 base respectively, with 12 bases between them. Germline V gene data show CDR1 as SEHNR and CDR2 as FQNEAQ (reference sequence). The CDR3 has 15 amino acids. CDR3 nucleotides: TGTGCCAGCAGCAACCAGGGGGGTTCCTACAATGAGCAGTTCTTC. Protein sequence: CASSNQGGSYNEQFF.

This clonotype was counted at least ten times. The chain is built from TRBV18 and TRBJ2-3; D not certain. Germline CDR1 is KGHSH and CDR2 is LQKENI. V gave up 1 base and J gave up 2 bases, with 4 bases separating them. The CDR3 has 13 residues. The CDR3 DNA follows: TGTGCCAGCTCACCACGCACCACAGATACGCAGTATTTT. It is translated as CASSPRTTDTQYF. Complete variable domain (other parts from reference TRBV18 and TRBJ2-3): NAGVMQNPRHLVRRRGQEARLRCSPMKGHSHVYWYRQLPEEGLKFMVYLQKENIIDESGMPKERFSAEFPKEGPSILRIQQVVRGDSAAYFCASSPRTTDTQYFGPGTRLTVL.

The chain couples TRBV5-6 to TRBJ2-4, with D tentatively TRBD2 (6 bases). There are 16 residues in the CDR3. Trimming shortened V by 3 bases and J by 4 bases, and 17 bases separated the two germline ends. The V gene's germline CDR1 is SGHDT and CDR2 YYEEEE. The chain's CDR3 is CASSWVGRMGKNIQYF. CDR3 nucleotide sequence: TGTGCCAGCAGCTGGGTTGGGAGGATGGGAAAAAACATTCAGTACTTC.

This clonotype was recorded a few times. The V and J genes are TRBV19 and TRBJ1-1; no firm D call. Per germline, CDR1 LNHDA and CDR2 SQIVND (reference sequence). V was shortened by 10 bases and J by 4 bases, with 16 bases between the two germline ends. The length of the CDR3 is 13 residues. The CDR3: CATLKGRSTEAFF. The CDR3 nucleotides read TGTGCCACGCTAAAGGGTAGATCCACTGAAGCTTTCTTT.

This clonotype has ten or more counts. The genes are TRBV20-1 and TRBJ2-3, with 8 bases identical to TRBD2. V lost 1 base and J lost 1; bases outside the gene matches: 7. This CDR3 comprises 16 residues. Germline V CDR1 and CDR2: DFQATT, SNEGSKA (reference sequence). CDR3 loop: CSARGGGGRGTDTQYF. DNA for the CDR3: TGCAGTGCTAGAGGGGGCGGGGGGCGCGGCACAGATACGCAGTATTTT.

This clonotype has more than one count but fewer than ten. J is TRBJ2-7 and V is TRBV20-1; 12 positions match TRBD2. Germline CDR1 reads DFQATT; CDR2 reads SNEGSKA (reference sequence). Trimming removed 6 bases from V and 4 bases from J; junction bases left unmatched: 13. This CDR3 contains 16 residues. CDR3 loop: CSATGTSGPGGYEQYF. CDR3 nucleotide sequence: TGCAGTGCAACCGGGACTAGCGGGCCCGGAGGGTACGAGCAGTACTTC.

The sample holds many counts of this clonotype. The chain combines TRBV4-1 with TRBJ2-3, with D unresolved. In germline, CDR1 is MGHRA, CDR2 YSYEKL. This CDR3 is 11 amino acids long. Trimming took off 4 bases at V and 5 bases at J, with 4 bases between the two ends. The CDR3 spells CASSRGDTQYF. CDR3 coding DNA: TGCGCCAGCAGCCGTGGAGATACGCAGTATTTT.

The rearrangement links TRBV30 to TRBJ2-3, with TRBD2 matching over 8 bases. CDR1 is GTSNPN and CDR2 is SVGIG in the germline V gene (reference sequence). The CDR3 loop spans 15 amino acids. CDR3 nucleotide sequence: TGTGCAGTCGGGATCGGGGGGGCATCTACAGATACGCAGTATTTT. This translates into CAVGIGGASTDTQYF. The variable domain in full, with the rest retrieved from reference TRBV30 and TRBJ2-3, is SQTIHQWPATLVQPVGSPLSLECTVEGTSNPNLYWYRQAAGRGLQLLFYSVGIGQISSEVPQNLSASRPQDRQFILSSKKLLLSDSGFYLCAVGIGGASTDTQYFGPGTRLTVL.